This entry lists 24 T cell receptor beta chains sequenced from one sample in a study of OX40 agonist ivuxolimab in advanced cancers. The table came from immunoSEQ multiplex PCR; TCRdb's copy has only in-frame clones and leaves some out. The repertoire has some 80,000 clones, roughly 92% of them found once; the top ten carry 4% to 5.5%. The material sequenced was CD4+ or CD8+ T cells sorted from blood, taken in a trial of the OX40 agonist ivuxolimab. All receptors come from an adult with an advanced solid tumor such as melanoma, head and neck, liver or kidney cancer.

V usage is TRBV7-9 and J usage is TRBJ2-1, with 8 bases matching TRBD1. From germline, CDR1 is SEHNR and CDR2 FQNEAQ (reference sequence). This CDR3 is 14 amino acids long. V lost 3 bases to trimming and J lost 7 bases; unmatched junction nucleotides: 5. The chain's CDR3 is CASSLTGEKNEQFF. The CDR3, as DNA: TGTGCCAGCAGCTTGACAGGGGAAAAAAATGAGCAGTTCTTC.

CDR3 nucleotides: TGTGCCAGCAGCATACCCGGGGTGGAAGACAATGAGCAGTTCTTC. Its translation is CASSIPGVEDNEQFF. The chain links TRBV28 to TRBJ2-1; weak D call: TRBD2 (5 bases). The CDR3 has 15 residues. Per the germline V gene, CDR1 is MDHEN and CDR2 is SYDVKM. Trimming removed 6 bases at V and 5 bases at J, with 17 bases between. Combining the CDR3 with reference TRBV28 and TRBJ2-1 gives the whole variable domain DVKVTQSSRYLVKRTGEKVFLECVQDMDHENMFWYRQDPGLGLRLIYFSYDVKMKEKGDIPEGYSVSREKKERFSLILESASTNQTSMYLCASSIPGVEDNEQFFGPGTRLTVL.

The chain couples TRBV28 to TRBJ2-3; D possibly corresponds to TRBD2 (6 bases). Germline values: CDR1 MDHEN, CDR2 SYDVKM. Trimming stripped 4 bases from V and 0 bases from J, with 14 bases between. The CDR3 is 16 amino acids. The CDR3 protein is CASSSEGLLSTDTQYF. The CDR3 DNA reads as TGTGCCAGCAGTTCGGAGGGATTACTTAGCACAGATACGCAGTATTTT.

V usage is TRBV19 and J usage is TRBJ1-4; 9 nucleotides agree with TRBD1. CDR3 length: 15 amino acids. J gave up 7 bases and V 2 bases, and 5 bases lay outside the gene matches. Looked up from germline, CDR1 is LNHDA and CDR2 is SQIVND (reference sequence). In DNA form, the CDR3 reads TGTGCCAGTAGTATATTGCCGGGACAGGGTGAAAAACTGTTTTTT. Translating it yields CASSILPGQGEKLFF.

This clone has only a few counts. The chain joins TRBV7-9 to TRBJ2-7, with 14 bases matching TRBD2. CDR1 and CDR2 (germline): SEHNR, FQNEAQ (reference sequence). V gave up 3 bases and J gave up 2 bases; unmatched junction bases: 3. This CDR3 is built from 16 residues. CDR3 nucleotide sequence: TGTGCCAGCAGCTTGGGACTAGCGGGAGTCCCCTACGAGCAGTACTTC. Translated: CASSLGLAGVPYEQYF.

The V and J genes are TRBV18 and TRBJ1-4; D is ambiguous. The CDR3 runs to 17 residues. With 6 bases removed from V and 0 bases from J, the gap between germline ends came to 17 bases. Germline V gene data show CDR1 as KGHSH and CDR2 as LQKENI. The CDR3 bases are TGTGCCAGCTCGGCCCCTAATTCGGCCTCAACTAATGAAAAACTGTTTTTT. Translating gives CASSAPNSASTNEKLFF.

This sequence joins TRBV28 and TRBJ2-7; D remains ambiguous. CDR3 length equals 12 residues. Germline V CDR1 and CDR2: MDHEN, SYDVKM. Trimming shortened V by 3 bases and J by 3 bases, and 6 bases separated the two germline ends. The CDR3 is CASSLGSYEQYF. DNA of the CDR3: TGTGCCAGCAGTTTGGGCAGCTACGAGCAGTACTTC. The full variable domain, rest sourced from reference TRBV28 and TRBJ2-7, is DVKVTQSSRYLVKRTGEKVFLECVQDMDHENMFWYRQDPGLGLRLIYFSYDVKMKEKGDIPEGYSVSREKKERFSLILESASTNQTSMYLCASSLGSYEQYFGPGTRLTVT.

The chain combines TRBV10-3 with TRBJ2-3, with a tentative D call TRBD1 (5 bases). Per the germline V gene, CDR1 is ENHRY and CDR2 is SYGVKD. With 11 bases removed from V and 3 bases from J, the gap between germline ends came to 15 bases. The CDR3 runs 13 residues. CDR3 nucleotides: TGTGCCGCCGGAGACAGTGGGACAGATACGCAGTATTTT. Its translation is CAAGDSGTDTQYF.

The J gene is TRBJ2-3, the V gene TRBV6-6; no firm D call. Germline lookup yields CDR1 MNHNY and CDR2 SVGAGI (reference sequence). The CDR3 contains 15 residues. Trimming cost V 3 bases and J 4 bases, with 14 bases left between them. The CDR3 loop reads CASSYSSPVPDTQYF. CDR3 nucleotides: TGTGCCAGCAGTTATAGCAGCCCAGTCCCAGATACGCAGTATTTT.

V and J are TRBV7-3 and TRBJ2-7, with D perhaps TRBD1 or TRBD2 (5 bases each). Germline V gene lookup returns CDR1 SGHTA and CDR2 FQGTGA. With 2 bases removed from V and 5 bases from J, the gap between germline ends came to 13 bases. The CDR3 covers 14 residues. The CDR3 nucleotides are TGTGCCAGCAGCTTATCTTCCGGGACGCACGAGCAGTACTTC. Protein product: CASSLSSGTHEQYF. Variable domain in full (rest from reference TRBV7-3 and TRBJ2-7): GAGVSQTPSNKVTEKGKYVELRCDPISGHTALYWYRQSLGQGPEFLIYFQGTGAADDSGLPNDRFFAVRPEGSVSTLKIQRTERGDSAVYLCASSLSSGTHEQYFGPGTRLTVT.

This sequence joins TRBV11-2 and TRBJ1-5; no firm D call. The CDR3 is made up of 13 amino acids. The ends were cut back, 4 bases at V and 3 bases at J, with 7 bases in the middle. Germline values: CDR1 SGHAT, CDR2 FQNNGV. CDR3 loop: CASSSHTNQPQHF. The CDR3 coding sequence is TGTGCCAGCAGCTCCCACACCAATCAGCCCCAGCATTTT.

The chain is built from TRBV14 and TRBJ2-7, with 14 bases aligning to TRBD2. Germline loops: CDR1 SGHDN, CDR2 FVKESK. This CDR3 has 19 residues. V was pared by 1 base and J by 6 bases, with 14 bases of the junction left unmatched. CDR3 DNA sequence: TGTGCCAGCAGCCAAGTTCCGGGACTAGCGGGAGTCTTGGGGCTCGAGCAGTACTTC. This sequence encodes CASSQVPGLAGVLGLEQYF.

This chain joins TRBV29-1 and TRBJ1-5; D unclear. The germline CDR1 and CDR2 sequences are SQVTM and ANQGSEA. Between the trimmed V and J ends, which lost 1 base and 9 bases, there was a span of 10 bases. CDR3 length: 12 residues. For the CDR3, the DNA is TGCAGCGTTGAAGGGGAGGCTGGGCCCCAGCATTTT. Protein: CSVEGEAGPQHF.

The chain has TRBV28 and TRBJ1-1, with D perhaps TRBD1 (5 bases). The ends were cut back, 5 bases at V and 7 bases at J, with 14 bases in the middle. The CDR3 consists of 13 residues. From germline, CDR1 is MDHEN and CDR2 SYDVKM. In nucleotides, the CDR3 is TGTGCCAGCAGTGGGGGGTACAGGAATGAAGCTTTCTTT. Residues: CASSGGYRNEAFF. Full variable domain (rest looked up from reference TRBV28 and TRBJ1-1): DVKVTQSSRYLVKRTGEKVFLECVQDMDHENMFWYRQDPGLGLRLIYFSYDVKMKEKGDIPEGYSVSREKKERFSLILESASTNQTSMYLCASSGGYRNEAFFGQGTRLTVV.

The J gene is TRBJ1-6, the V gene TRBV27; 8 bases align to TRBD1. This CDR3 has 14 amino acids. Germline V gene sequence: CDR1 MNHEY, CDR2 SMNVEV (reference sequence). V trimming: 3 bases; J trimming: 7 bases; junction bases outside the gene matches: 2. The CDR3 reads CASSFYRGNSPLHF. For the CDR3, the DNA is TGTGCCAGCAGTTTCTACAGGGGGAATTCACCCCTCCACTTT.

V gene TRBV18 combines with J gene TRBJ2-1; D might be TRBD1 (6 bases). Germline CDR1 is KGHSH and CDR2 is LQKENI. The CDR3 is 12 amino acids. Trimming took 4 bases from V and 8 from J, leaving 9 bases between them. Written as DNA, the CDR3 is TGTGCCAGCTCACTCGGGACATATGAGCAGTTCTTC. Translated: CASSLGTYEQFF.

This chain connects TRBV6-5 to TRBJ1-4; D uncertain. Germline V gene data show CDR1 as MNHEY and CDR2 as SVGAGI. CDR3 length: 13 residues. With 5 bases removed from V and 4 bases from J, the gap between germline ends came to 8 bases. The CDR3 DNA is TGTGCCAGCAGTCCGGACGGTAATGAAAAACTGTTTTTT. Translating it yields CASSPDGNEKLFF.

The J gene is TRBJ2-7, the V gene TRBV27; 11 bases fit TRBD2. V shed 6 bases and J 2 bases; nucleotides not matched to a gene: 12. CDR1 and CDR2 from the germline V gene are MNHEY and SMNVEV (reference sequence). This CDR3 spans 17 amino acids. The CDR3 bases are TGTGCCAGCAGGCAAGGGTTCGGGACTAGCGGTACCTACGAGCAGTACTTC. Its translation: CASRQGFGTSGTYEQYF.

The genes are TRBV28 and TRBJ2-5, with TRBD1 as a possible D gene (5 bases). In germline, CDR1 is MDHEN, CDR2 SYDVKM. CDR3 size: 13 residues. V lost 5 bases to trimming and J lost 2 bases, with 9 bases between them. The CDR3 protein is CASSTTAQETQYF. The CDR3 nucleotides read TGTGCCAGCAGTACGACAGCGCAAGAGACCCAGTACTTC.

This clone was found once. The CDR3 sequence: CASSLLGPPNTGELFF. In DNA form, the CDR3 reads TGCGCCAGCAGCCTTCTTGGACCTCCGAACACCGGGGAGCTGTTTTTT. The chain employs TRBV4-1 and TRBJ2-2; no definite D call. CDR1 MGHRA and CDR2 YSYEKL come from the germline V gene. This CDR3 comprises 16 residues. V lost 4 bases to trimming and J lost 0 bases, with 12 bases between them.

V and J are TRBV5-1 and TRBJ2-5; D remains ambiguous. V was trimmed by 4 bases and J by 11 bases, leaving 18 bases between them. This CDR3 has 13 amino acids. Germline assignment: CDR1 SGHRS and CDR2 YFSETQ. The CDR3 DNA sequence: TGCGCCAGCAGCCCTTACACTGGTCCTGAGCAGTACTTC. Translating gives CASSPYTGPEQYF.

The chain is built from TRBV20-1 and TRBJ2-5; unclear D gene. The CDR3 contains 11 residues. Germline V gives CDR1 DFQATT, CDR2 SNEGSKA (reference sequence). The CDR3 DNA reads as TGCAGCTCGGGCCGGGAAGAGACCCAGTACTTC. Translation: CSSGREETQYF.

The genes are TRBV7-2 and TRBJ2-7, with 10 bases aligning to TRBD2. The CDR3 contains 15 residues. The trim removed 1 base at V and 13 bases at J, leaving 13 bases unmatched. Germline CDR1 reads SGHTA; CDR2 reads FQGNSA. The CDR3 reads CASSLGLAGTSLIYF. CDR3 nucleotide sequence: TGTGCCAGCAGCTTAGGACTAGCGGGTACCTCACTGATATACTTC.

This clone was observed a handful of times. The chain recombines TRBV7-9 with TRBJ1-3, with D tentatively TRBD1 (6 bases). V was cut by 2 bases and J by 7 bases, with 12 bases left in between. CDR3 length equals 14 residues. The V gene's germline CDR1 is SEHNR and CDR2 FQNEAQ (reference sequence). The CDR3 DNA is TGTGCCAGCAGCTTACAGGGGCGCGGGAACACCATATATTTT. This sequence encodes CASSLQGRGNTIYF.